Listed below are T cell receptor beta chains from one sample, sequenced in a study of OX40 agonist ivuxolimab in advanced cancers. Assay used: immunoSEQ multiplex PCR; TCRdb lists only in-frame clones, some missing. The table lists 45,000 to 65,000 clones, 65% to 80% of them singletons. Sequenced material: CD4+ or CD8+ T cells sorted from blood, taken in a trial of the OX40 agonist ivuxolimab. These receptors originate from an adult with an advanced solid tumor such as melanoma, head and neck, liver or kidney cancer. Both conserved end residues are part of each CDR3. The D gene is left open where the match is weak. Clone size appears in some rows only: once, few, many, or a class for an expanded clone.

>NA|TRBD1|TRBJ2-3|15|TRBV5-1
CASSQSGQVADTQYF
TGCGCCAGCAGCCAGTCGGGACAGGTTGCAGATACGCAGTATTTT
>few|NA|TRBJ1-1|14|TRBV7-6
CASSFGGWDTEAFF
TGTGCCAGCAGCTTCGGGGGCTGGGACACTGAAGCTTTCTTT
>NA|NA|TRBJ1-5|14|TRBV19
CASSRSYSNQPQHF
TGTGCCAGTAGTCGGAGCTATAGCAATCAGCCCCAGCATTTT
>once|TRBD2|TRBJ2-1|16|TRBV4-2
CASSRGAGGSYNEQFF
TGTGCCAGCAGCCGGGGAGCGGGAGGGTCTTACAATGAGCAGTTCTTC
>NA|TRBD1|TRBJ2-1|15|TRBV30
CAWQGGTGAYNEQFF
TGTGCCTGGCAAGGGGGGACAGGGGCCTACAATGAGCAGTTCTTC
>NA|TRBD2|TRBJ2-2|16|TRBV27
CASSLLAGALTGELFF
TGTGCCAGCAGCCTTCTAGCGGGGGCCCTCACCGGGGAGCTGTTTTTT
>NA|NA|TRBJ2-5|14|TRBV7-2
CASSPRTPQETQYF
TGTGCCAGCAGCCCGAGGACTCCGCAAGAGACCCAGTACTTC
>NA|NA|TRBJ1-1|16|TRBV27
CASSLSTGRTSTEAFF
TGTGCCAGCAGTTTATCGACGGGGCGTACCTCCACTGAAGCTTTCTTT
>NA|TRBD2|TRBJ2-1|15|TRBV27
CASSSRTSGTNEQFF
TGTGCCAGCAGTTCTCGGACTAGCGGGACCAATGAGCAGTTCTTC
>few|NA|TRBJ2-5|13|TRBV9
CASSRPVEETQYF
TGTGCCAGCAGCCGCCCCGTGGAAGAGACCCAGTACTTC
>NA|NA|TRBJ2-5|14|TRBV5-5
CASSWELRLETQYF
TGTGCCAGCAGCTGGGAACTCAGACTGGAGACCCAGTACTTC
>medium-sized|TRBD1|TRBJ2-7|13|TRBV11-1
CASSRDRSYEQYF
TGTGCCAGCAGCCGGGACAGGTCCTACGAGCAGTACTTC
>NA|TRBD1|TRBJ1-3|17|TRBV5-4
CASSQGQGPLSGNTIYF
TGTGCCAGCAGCCAGGGACAGGGTCCACTCTCTGGAAACACCATATATTTT
>NA|NA|TRBJ1-2|14|TRBV13
CASSLLGVEDGYTF
TGTGCCAGCAGCTTATTAGGGGTGGAGGATGGCTACACCTTC
>NA|TRBD2|TRBJ2-1|16|TRBV6-6
CASNLSGRGSYNEQFF
TGTGCCAGCAACCTTAGCGGGAGGGGATCCTACAATGAGCAGTTCTTC
>once|TRBD2|TRBJ2-5|17|TRBV4-1
CASSQGRTSGRRETQYF
TGCGCCAGCAGCCAAGGCAGGACTAGCGGGAGGCGGGAGACCCAGTACTTC
>NA|TRBD1|TRBJ1-1|14|TRBV11-2
CASSSRDRGPEAFF
TGTGCCAGCAGCTCCCGGGACAGGGGACCTGAAGCTTTCTTT
>few|NA|TRBJ1-1|12|TRBV19
CASSFGFGEAFF
TGTGCCAGTAGTTTTGGATTCGGTGAAGCTTTCTTT
>NA|TRBD2|TRBJ2-7|16|TRBV6-5
CASSYNGLAVPYEQYF
TGTGCCAGCAGTTACAATGGACTAGCAGTCCCCTACGAGCAGTACTTC
>many|TRBD1|TRBJ2-5|17|TRBV7-3
CASSAGQGITSQETQYF
TGTGCCAGCAGCGCAGGACAGGGGATAACTAGCCAAGAGACCCAGTACTTC
>NA|TRBD1|TRBJ2-5|15|TRBV15
CATSEGQGARETQYF
TGTGCCACCAGCGAGGGACAGGGGGCGCGAGAGACCCAGTACTTC
>NA|NA|TRBJ2-3|12|TRBV9
CASSGPSNTQYF
TGTGCCAGCAGCGGGCCCTCTAATACGCAGTATTTT
>NA|NA|TRBJ2-7|15|TRBV25-1
CASSEYHRQGHEQYF
TGTGCCAGCAGTGAATACCATAGGCAGGGCCACGAGCAGTACTTC
>few|NA|TRBJ2-5|14|TRBV28
CASIRAGRQETQYF
TGTGCCAGCATACGGGCTGGGCGGCAAGAGACCCAGTACTTC
>few|NA|TRBJ2-5|16|TRBV4-3
CASSQQRGLARETQYF
TGCGCCAGCAGCCAGCAACGCGGACTGGCCCGGGAGACCCAGTACTTC